Each of the 22 T cell receptor beta chains below was sequenced from the same sample in a study of blood T cell repertoires in COVID-19. TCRdb's table, derived via immunoSEQ multiplex PCR, lists solely in-frame clones and lacks some. The data show around 54,000 clones, approximately 78% seen once. The sample consisted of PBMCs or T cells enriched from blood (not recorded which). The source is a woman aged 45-60 years with acute COVID-19.

The chain combines TRBV19 with TRBJ1-6, with TRBD1 matching 7 bases. The junction had 8 bases not matched to a gene; V was cut back by 5 bases and J by 13 bases. Germline values: CDR1 LNHDA, CDR2 SQIVND (reference sequence). The length of the CDR3 is 13 residues. In DNA, the CDR3 is TGTGCCAGTAGTTCAGAACAGGGGCCGCCCCTCCACTTT. It specifies CASSSEQGPPLHF. Complete variable domain (other parts from reference TRBV19 and TRBJ1-6): DGGITQSPKYLFRKEGQNVTLSCEQNLNHDAMYWYRQDPGQGLRLIYYSQIVNDFQKGDIAEGYSVSREKKESFPLTVTSAQKNPTAFYLCASSSEQGPPLHFGNGTRLTVT.

This sequence joins TRBV10-1 and TRBJ2-2; D gene ambiguous. The ends were cut back, 3 bases at V and 4 bases at J, with 15 bases in the middle. Germline assignment: CDR1 WNHNN and CDR2 SYGVQD (reference sequence). There are 16 residues in the CDR3. DNA of the CDR3: TGCGCCAGCAGTGATCCCTTCACTGGGCCCACCGGGGAGCTGTTTTTT. As protein: CASSDPFTGPTGELFF.

The rearrangement joins TRBV30 to TRBJ1-2; 7 bases match TRBD1. Trimming at V came to 2 bases and at J to 8 bases, leaving 5 bases not matched to a gene. CDR3 size: 12 residues. Germline CDR1 is GTSNPN and CDR2 is SVGIG (reference sequence). The CDR3 DNA follows: TGTGCCTGGAGTAGACAGGGAGGAGGCTACACCTTC. Residues: CAWSRQGGGYTF. Supplemented by reference TRBV30 and TRBJ1-2, the full variable domain reads SQTIHQWPATLVQPVGSPLSLECTVEGTSNPNLYWYRQAAGRGLQLLFYSVGIGQISSEVPQNLSASRPQDRQFILSSKKLLLSDSGFYLCAWSRQGGGYTFGSGTRLTVV.

J is TRBJ2-5 and V is TRBV6-5; 9 bases fit TRBD2. Trimming at V came to 6 bases and at J to 1 base, leaving 6 bases not matched to a gene. The CDR3 has 15 residues. Germline lookup yields CDR1 MNHEY and CDR2 SVGAGI. The CDR3 DNA follows: TGTGCCAGCAGATCGGCGGGGGGGCCCCAAGAGACCCAGTACTTC. Translating gives CASRSAGGPQETQYF.

In this sample, this clone turned up once. The rearrangement uses TRBV19 and TRBJ1-6; TRBD1 matches at 12 bases. V dropped 7 bases and J dropped 10; count of bases not matched to a gene: 5. The length of the CDR3 is 14 residues. Germline V gene lookup returns CDR1 LNHDA and CDR2 SQIVND (reference sequence). The CDR3 DNA is TGTGCCAGTATGGGACAGGGGGCTAGGTCACCCCTCCACTTT. The encoded protein is CASMGQGARSPLHF.

This clone is a singleton in its sample. CDR3 region: CASWGQPYNEQFF. CDR3 sequence (DNA): TGTGCCAGCTGGGGACAGCCCTACAATGAGCAGTTCTTC. This sequence joins TRBV6-5 and TRBJ2-1; 7 positions match TRBD1. The CDR3 totals 13 residues. V trimming: 8 bases; J trimming: 2 bases; junction bases outside the gene matches: 3. Germline V gene sequence: CDR1 MNHEY, CDR2 SVGAGI.

J is TRBJ1-2 and V is TRBV10-1; 7 nucleotides agree with TRBD1. The V gene's germline CDR1 is WNHNN and CDR2 SYGVQD (reference sequence). The CDR3 has 14 amino acids. Trimming took 1 base from V and 7 from J; bases not matched to a gene: 6. In nucleotides, the CDR3 is TGCGCCAGCAGTGAGTTCTCAGGGGGAAGTGGCTACACCTTC. It is translated as CASSEFSGGSGYTF.

The chain links TRBV27 to TRBJ1-1; 7 bases line up with TRBD1. Trimming cost V 5 bases and J 7 bases; bases outside gene matches: 13. This CDR3 has 15 residues. The V gene's germline CDR1 is MNHEY and CDR2 SMNVEV (reference sequence). CDR3 in amino acids: CASSVGTAAAHEAFF. In DNA, the CDR3 is TGTGCCAGCAGTGTTGGGACAGCAGCAGCCCATGAAGCTTTCTTT.

CDR3 coding DNA: TGCGCCAGCAGCCAAGGTGGACTAGCGGGGAGTTACAATGAGCAGTTCTTC. Its translation: CASSQGGLAGSYNEQFF. The chain has TRBV4-1 and TRBJ2-1, with TRBD2 matching 12 bases. The CDR3 runs 17 residues. Unmatched junction bases numbered 5, after V lost 1 base and J lost 4 bases. Germline CDR1 is MGHRA and CDR2 is YSYEKL.

This chain joins TRBV6-5 and TRBJ2-7; TRBD2 matches 8 bases. V lost 6 bases, J lost 3 bases, and 7 bases stayed unmatched. In germline, CDR1 is MNHEY, CDR2 SVGAGI. CDR3 length equals 14 residues. The CDR3 spells CASSRAGESYEQYF. CDR3 sequence (DNA): TGTGCCAGCAGCAGAGCGGGGGAGAGCTACGAGCAGTACTTC.

This clone was detected only a few times. V usage is TRBV18 and J usage is TRBJ2-3, with unresolved D. CDR1 is KGHSH and CDR2 is LQKENI in the germline V gene. Deletions cut 3 bases from V and 6 bases from J, with 4 bases between. CDR3 length: 11 amino acids. This CDR3 reads CASSPQDTQYF. In DNA, the CDR3 is TGTGCCAGCTCACCGCAGGATACGCAGTATTTT.

J is TRBJ1-2 and V is TRBV9; D may be TRBD1 (6 bases). This CDR3 is 16 amino acids long. V lost 4 bases and J 2 bases, leaving 18 bases between the germline ends. Germline values: CDR1 SGDLS, CDR2 YYNGEE. CDR3 nucleotide sequence: TGTGCCAGCAGCCCGCCGCATGACAGGTTCAACTATGGCTACACCTTC. Its translation: CASSPPHDRFNYGYTF.

This clone has a single count. The chain uses TRBV6-1 and TRBJ1-1, with 7 bases lining up with TRBD1. Trimming removed 2 bases from V and 5 bases from J; junction bases left unmatched: 5. CDR1 and CDR2 (germline): MNHNS, SASEGT. This CDR3 has 14 amino acids. The DNA for the CDR3 is TGTGCCAGCAGTGAACAGGGGGTGTGGACTGAAGCTTTCTTT. This sequence encodes CASSEQGVWTEAFF.

The V gene is TRBV11-2, the J gene TRBJ2-2; D remains ambiguous. The germline V gene encodes CDR1 SGHAT and CDR2 FQNNGV. The CDR3 is made up of 12 amino acids. Trimming removed 5 bases from V and 2 bases from J, with 3 bases in between. CDR3 bases: TGTGCCAGCAGCACAAACACCGGGGAGCTGTTTTTT. Translated, it gives CASSTNTGELFF.

The CDR3 protein is CASSLISTDIQYF. CDR3 nucleotides: TGTGCCAGCAGTTTAATCTCTACGGACATTCAGTACTTC. This chain joins TRBV12-3 or TRBV12-4 and TRBJ2-4; D is uncertain. Trimming removed 2 bases from V and 8 bases from J, with 10 bases in between. The CDR3 contains 13 residues.

The chain combines TRBV28 with TRBJ2-7; 9 nucleotides agree with TRBD1. The length of the CDR3 is 14 residues. Per the germline V gene, CDR1 is MDHEN and CDR2 is SYDVKM. V trimming: 2 bases; J trimming: 6 bases; junction bases outside the gene matches: 5. The CDR3 bases are TGTGCCAGCAGTTTAGGGGGACAGGGATCCGAGCAGTACTTC. Translated: CASSLGGQGSEQYF. The full variable domain, in which reference TRBV28 and TRBJ2-7 provide the parts outside the CDR3, is DVKVTQSSRYLVKRTGEKVFLECVQDMDHENMFWYRQDPGLGLRLIYFSYDVKMKEKGDIPEGYSVSREKKERFSLILESASTNQTSMYLCASSLGGQGSEQYFGPGTRLTVT.

The chain has TRBV6-2 or TRBV6-3 and TRBJ2-7, with 8 bases matching TRBD1. Germline CDR1 reads MNHEY; CDR2 reads SVGEGT. With 5 bases clipped from V and 1 base from J, the junction kept 13 bases outside the gene matches. The CDR3 consists of 17 residues. In DNA, the CDR3 is TGTGCCAGCAGTCCCCGGACAGGGTCGGTAGTATCCTACGAGCAGTACTTC. Translated: CASSPRTGSVVSYEQYF.

This clone was counted only a few times. The chain has TRBV10-3 and TRBJ2-2, with TRBD2 identical over 15 bases. The CDR3 length is 16 residues. V was clipped by 9 bases and J by 0 bases; unmatched bases: 2. Germline assignment: CDR1 ENHRY and CDR2 SYGVKD. The CDR3, as DNA: TGTGCCATGGGACTAGCGGGGGGAACGAACACCGGGGAGCTGTTTTTT. It encodes CAMGLAGGTNTGELFF.

This clone occurred once. The chain carries TRBV20-1 and TRBJ2-7; D is unclear. V lost 3 bases and J lost 5, with 8 bases in between. This CDR3 contains 11 residues. The V gene's germline CDR1 is DFQATT and CDR2 SNEGSKA (reference sequence). CDR3 in DNA: TGCAGTGCTAGCGCCGGAGACGAGCAGTACTTC. Translated: CSASAGDEQYF.

V gene TRBV4-2 combines with J gene TRBJ1-5, with 10 bases fitting TRBD1. This CDR3 is 20 amino acids long. Germline V gene sequence: CDR1 LGHNA, CDR2 YNFKEQ. V lost 1 base, J lost 4 bases, and 16 bases stayed unmatched. The CDR3 loop is CASSQGYSLTGTGANQPQHF. The CDR3 bases are TGTGCCAGCAGCCAAGGGTACTCACTAACCGGGACAGGGGCAAATCAGCCCCAGCATTTT.

The chain links TRBV7-8 to TRBJ1-4; TRBD1 matches at 10 bases. Per germline, CDR1 SGHVS and CDR2 FQNEAQ. The CDR3 has 15 amino acids. V lost 4 bases and J lost 8; bases outside the gene matches: 7. CDR3 DNA sequence: TGTGCCAGCAGCTCCGACAGGGGGCTAATCGAAAAACTGTTTTTT. It codes for CASSSDRGLIEKLFF.

V usage is TRBV27 and J usage is TRBJ1-2; 8 nucleotides align to TRBD1. The V gene's germline CDR1 is MNHEY and CDR2 SMNVEV (reference sequence). The J segment lost 7 bases and the V segment lost 2 bases, leaving 9 bases of the junction unmatched. CDR3 length: 15 residues. The CDR3 DNA follows: TGTGCCAGCAGTTTAGGGGGACAGGCCCGATCTGGCTACACCTTC. It encodes CASSLGGQARSGYTF.